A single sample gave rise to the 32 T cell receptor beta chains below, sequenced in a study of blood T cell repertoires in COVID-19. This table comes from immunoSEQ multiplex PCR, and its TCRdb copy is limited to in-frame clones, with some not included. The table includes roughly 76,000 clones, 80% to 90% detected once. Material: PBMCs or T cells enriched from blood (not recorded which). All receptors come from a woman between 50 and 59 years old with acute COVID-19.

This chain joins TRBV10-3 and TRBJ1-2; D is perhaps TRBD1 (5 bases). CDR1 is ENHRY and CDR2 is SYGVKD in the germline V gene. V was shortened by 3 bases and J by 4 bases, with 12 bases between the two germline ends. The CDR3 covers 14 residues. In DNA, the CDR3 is TGTGCCATCAGTGAAGGAGGGGCGGGCTATGGCTACACCTTC. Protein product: CAISEGGAGYGYTF.

Here the CDR3 reads CASSNSGLSYEQYF. CDR3 DNA: TGTGCCAGTAGTAATAGCGGGCTGTCCTACGAGCAGTACTTC. The chain joins TRBV19 to TRBJ2-7; TRBD2 aligns across 7 bases. CDR1 is LNHDA, CDR2 SQIVND, per germline (reference sequence). V shed 4 bases and J 1 base; nucleotides not matched to a gene: 4. This CDR3 has 14 amino acids.

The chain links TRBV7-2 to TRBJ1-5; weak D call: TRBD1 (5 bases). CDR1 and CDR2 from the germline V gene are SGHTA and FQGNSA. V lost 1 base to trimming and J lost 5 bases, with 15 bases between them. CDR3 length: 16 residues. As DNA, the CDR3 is TGTGCCAGCAGCTTAGATGGGGCGCCGGAATATCAGCCCCAGCATTTT. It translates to CASSLDGAPEYQPQHF.

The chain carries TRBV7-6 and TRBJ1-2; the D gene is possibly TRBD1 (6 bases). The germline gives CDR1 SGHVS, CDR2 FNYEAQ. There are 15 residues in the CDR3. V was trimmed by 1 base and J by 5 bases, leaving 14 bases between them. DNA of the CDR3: TGTGCCAGCAGCTTAGACCAGGGGTCCGGATATGGCTACACCTTC. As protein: CASSLDQGSGYGYTF.

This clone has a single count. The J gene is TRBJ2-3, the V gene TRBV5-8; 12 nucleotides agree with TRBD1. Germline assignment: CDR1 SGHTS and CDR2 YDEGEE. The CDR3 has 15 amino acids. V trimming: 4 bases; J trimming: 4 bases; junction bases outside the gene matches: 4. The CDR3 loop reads CASSVGQGAADTQYF. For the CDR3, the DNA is TGTGCCAGCAGCGTGGGACAGGGGGCCGCAGATACGCAGTATTTT.

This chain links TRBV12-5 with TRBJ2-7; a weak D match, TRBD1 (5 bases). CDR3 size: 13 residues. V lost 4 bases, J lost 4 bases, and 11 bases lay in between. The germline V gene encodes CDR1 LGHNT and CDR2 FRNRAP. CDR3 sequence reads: CASGSSQVYEQYF. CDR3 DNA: TGTGCTAGTGGTTCATCACAGGTTTACGAGCAGTACTTC.

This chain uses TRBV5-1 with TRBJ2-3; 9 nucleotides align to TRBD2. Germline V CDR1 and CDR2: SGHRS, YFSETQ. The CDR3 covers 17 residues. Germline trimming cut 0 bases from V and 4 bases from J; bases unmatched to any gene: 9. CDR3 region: CASSLGASGNGADTQYF. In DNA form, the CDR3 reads TGCGCCAGCAGCTTGGGGGCTAGCGGGAATGGGGCAGATACGCAGTATTTT.

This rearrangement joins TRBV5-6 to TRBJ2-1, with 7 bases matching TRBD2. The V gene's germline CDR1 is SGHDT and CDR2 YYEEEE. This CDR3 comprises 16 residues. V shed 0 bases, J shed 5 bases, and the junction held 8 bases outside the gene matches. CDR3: CASSLVDREVDNEQFF. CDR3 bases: TGTGCCAGCAGCTTGGTAGATCGGGAGGTCGACAATGAGCAGTTCTTC.

The CDR3 loop is CASSVIPGQGASGYTF. In nucleotides, the CDR3 is TGCGCCAGCAGCGTCATACCGGGACAGGGGGCCAGTGGCTACACCTTC. V usage is TRBV5-1 and J usage is TRBJ1-2, with TRBD1 identical over 12 bases. Per germline, CDR1 SGHRS and CDR2 YFSETQ. V gave up 4 bases and J gave up 7 bases; unmatched junction bases: 11. The CDR3 consists of 16 residues.

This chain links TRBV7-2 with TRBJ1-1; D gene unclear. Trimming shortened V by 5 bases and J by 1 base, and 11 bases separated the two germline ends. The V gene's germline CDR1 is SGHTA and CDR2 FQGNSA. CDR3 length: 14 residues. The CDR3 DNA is TGTGCCAGCAGCCCCTCGGCAGGGAACACTGAAGCTTTCTTT. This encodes CASSPSAGNTEAFF.

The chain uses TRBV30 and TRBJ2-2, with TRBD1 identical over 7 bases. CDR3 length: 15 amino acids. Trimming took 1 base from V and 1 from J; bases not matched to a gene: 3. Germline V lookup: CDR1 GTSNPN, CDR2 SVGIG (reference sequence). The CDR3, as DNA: TGTGCCTGGAGTGAATGGACAGGGAACACCGGGGAGCTGTTTTTT. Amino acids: CAWSEWTGNTGELFF.

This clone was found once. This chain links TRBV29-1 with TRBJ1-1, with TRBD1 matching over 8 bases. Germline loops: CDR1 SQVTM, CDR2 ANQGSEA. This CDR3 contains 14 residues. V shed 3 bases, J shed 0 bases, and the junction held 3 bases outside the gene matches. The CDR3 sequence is CSVEGGQVNTEAFF. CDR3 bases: TGCAGCGTTGAGGGGGGACAGGTGAACACTGAAGCTTTCTTT.

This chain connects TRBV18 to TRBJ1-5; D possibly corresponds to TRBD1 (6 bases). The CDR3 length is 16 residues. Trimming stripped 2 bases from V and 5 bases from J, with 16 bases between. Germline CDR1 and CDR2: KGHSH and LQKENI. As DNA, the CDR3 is TGTGCCAGCTCACCAAACGAGGGGACATCTCATCAGCCCCAGCATTTT. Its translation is CASSPNEGTSHQPQHF.

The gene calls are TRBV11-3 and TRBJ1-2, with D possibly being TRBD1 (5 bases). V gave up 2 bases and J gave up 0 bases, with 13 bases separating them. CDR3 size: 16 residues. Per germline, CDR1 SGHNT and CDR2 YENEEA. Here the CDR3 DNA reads TGTGCCAGCAGCTTATCTGTGGCGACAGCTAACTATGGCTACACCTTC. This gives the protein CASSLSVATANYGYTF.

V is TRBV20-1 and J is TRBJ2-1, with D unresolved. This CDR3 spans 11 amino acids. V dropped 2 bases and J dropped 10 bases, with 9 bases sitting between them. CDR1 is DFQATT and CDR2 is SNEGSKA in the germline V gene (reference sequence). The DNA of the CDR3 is TGCAGTGCTAGACCCGCGGTGGAGCAGTTCTTC. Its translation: CSARPAVEQFF.

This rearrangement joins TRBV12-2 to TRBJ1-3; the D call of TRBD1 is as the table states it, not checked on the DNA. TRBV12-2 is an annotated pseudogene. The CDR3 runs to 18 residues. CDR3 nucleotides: TGTGCAAGTCGCCGAAGTTCCCTCAGGGCATTCTCTGGAAACACCATATATTTT. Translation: CASRRSSLRAFSGNTIYF.

The CDR3 here is CASRSSGSLDGELFF. The DNA of the CDR3 is TGCGCCAGCAGATCAAGCGGGAGTCTCGACGGGGAGCTGTTTTTT. The gene calls are TRBV10-2 and TRBJ2-2; 8 bases agree with TRBD2. After removal of 6 bases from V and 7 bases from J, the junction contained 10 bases not matched to a gene. The CDR3 totals 15 residues. Per germline, CDR1 WSHSY and CDR2 SAAADI.

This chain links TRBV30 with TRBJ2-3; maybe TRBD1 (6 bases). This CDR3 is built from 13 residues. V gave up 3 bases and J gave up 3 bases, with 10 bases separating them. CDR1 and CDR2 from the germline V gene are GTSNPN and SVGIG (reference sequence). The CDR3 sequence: CAWSFRGTDTQYF. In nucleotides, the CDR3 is TGTGCCTGGAGCTTCAGGGGAACAGATACGCAGTATTTT. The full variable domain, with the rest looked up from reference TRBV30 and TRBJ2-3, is SQTIHQWPATLVQPVGSPLSLECTVEGTSNPNLYWYRQAAGRGLQLLFYSVGIGQISSEVPQNLSASRPQDRQFILSSKKLLLSDSGFYLCAWSFRGTDTQYFGPGTRLTVL.

The CDR3 sequence is CSVEVGQGVNYGYTF. CDR3 nucleotide sequence: TGCAGCGTTGAAGTAGGGCAGGGGGTAAACTATGGCTACACCTTC. The rearrangement links TRBV29-1 to TRBJ1-2; 7 bases map to TRBD1. Germline CDR1 reads SQVTM; CDR2 reads ANQGSEA. Unmatched junction bases numbered 7, after V lost 1 base and J lost 2 bases. CDR3 length: 15 amino acids. The full variable domain, with the rest looked up from reference TRBV29-1 and TRBJ1-2, is SAVISQKPSRDICQRGTSLTIQCQVDSQVTMMFWYRQQPGQSLTLIATANQGSEATYESGFVIDKFPISRPNLTFSTLTVSNMSPEDSSIYLCSVEVGQGVNYGYTFGSGTRLTVV.

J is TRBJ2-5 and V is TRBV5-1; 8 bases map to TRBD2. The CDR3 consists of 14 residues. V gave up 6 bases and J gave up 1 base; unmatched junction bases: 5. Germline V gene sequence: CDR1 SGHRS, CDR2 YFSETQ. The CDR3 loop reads CASTGGAVQETQYF. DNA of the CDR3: TGCGCCAGCACCGGGGGGGCAGTCCAAGAGACCCAGTACTTC.

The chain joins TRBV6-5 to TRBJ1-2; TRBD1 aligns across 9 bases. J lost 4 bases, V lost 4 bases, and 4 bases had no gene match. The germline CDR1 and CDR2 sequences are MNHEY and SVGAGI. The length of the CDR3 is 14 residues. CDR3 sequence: CASSLGQGGYGYTF. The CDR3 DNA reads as TGTGCCAGCAGTTTGGGACAGGGCGGCTATGGCTACACCTTC.

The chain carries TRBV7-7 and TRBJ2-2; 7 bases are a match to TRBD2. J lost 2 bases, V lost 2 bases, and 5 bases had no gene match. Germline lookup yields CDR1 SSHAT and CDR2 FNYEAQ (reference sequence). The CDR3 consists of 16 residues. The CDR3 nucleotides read TGTGCCAGCAGCTTACGGGCTAGCGGCAACACCGGGGAGCTGTTTTTT. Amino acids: CASSLRASGNTGELFF.

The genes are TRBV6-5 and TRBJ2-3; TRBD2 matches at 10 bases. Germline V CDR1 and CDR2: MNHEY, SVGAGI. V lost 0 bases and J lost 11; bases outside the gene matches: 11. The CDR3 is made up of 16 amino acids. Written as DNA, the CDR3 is TGTGCCAGCAGTTACTCAAATCTAGCGGGAGCCTCCCTGCAGTATTTT. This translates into CASSYSNLAGASLQYF.

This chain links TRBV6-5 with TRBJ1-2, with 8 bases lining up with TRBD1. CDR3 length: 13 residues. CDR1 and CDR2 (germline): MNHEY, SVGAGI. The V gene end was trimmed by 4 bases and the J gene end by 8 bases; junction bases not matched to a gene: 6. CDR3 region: CASSFRTGTGYTF. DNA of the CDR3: TGTGCCAGCAGTTTCAGGACAGGGACCGGCTACACCTTC.

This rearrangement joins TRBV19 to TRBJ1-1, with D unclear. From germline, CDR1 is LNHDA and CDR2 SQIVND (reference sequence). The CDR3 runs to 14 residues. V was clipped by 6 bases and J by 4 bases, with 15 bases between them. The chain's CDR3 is CASSHSNSGTEAFF. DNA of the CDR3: TGTGCCAGTAGCCACTCGAATTCTGGCACTGAAGCTTTCTTT.

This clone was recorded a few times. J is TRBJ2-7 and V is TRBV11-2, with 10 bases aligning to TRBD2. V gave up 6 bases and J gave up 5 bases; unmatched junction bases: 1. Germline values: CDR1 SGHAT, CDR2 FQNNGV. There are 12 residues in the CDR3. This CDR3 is CASSTSGNEQYF. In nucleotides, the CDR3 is TGTGCCAGCAGTACTAGCGGGAACGAGCAGTACTTC.

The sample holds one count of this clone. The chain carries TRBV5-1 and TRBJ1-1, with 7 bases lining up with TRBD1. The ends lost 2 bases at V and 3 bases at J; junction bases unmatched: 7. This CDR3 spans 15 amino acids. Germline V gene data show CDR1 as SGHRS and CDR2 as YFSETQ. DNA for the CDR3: TGCGCCAGCAGCTTCAAAGAAGGGGGCCACACTGAAGCTTTCTTT. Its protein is CASSFKEGGHTEAFF.

The CDR3 protein is CASSLYRNNSPLHF. CDR3 bases: TGTGCCAGCAGCCTATACAGGAATAATTCACCCCTCCACTTT. This sequence joins TRBV3-1 (or the pseudogene TRBV3-2) and TRBJ1-6, with a weak D call TRBD1 (5 bases). Germline V gene lookup returns CDR1 LGHDT and CDR2 YNNKEL (reference sequence). Trimming removed 4 bases from V and 5 bases from J, with 9 bases in between. CDR3 length: 14 amino acids.

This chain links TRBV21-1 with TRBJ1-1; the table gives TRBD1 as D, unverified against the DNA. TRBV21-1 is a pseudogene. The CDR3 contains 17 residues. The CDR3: CASSKDDNRGRGTEAFF. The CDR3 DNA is TGTGCCAGCAGCAAAGATGACAACAGGGGGCGAGGAACTGAAGCTTTCTTT.

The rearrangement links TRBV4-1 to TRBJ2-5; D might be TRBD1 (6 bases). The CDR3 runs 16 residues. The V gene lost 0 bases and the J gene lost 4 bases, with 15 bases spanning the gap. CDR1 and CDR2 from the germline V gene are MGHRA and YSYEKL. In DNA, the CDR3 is TGCGCCAGCAGCCAAGATGGAACAGGGAAGGGAGAGACCCAGTACTTC. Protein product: CASSQDGTGKGETQYF.

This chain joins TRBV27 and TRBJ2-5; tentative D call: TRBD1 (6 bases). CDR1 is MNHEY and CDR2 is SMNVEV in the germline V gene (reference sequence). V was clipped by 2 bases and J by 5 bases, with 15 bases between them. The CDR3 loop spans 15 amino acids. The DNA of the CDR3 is TGTGCCAGCAGTTTAAATGTGGGGGCCCGGGAGACCCAGTACTTC. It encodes CASSLNVGARETQYF.

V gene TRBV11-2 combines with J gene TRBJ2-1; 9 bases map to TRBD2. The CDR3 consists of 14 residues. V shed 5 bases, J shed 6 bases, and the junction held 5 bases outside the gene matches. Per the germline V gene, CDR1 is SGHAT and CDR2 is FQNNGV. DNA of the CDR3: TGTGCCAGCAGCCGGACTAGCGTTAGCAATGAGCAGTTCTTC. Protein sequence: CASSRTSVSNEQFF. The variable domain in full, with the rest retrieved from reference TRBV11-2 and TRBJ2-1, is EAGVAQSPRYKIIEKRQSVAFWCNPISGHATLYWYQQILGQGPKLLIQFQNNGVVDDSQLPKDRFSAERLKGVDSTLKIQPAKLEDSAVYLCASSRTSVSNEQFFGPGTRLTVL.